A selection of T cell receptor beta chains follows, all from one sample in a study of shared clonotypes between healthy human individuals. Assay: immunoSEQ multiplex PCR; the TCRdb copy retains only in-frame clones and omits some. The repertoire consists of 520,000 or so clones, with 79% occurring once and the leading ten covering over 10%. Specimen: PBMCs. These receptors all come from a woman in her thirties or forties in good health. Some clones in this sample may be carry-over from other donors' samples. Both conserved end residues are part of each CDR3. The D gene is left open where the match is weak. Rows may omit the clone size; those that give it use once, few, many or a size class.

V gene	J gene	clone size	D gene	CDR3 protein	CDR3 DNA
TRBV5-4	TRBJ2-2	few	TRBD2	CASSPWSGNGGELFF	TGTGCCAGCAGCCCTTGGAGCGGGAATGGCGGGGAGCTGTTTTTT
TRBV4-1	TRBJ2-7	.	.	CASSQGNSYEQYF	TGCGCCAGCAGCCAAGGGAACTCCTACGAGCAGTACTTC
TRBV11-2	TRBJ2-7	few	.	CASSLADSTYEQYF	TGTGCCAGCAGCTTAGCGGACAGCACCTACGAGCAGTACTTC
TRBV21-1	TRBJ2-3	once	.	CASSPWMALAGEADTQYF	TGTGCCAGCAGCCCCTGGATGGCGCTAGCGGGAGAAGCAGATACGCAGTATTTT
TRBV7-9	TRBJ2-3	.	.	CASSLETATDTQYF	TGTGCCAGCAGCTTAGAGACTGCCACAGATACGCAGTATTTT
TRBV14	TRBJ2-3	.	.	CASSQDRRDQRTDTQYF	TGTGCCAGCAGCCAAGATCGACGGGACCAACGCACAGATACGCAGTATTTT
TRBV7-3	TRBJ2-1	.	TRBD1	CASSSGTVHSSYNEQFF	TGTGCCAGCAGCTCAGGGACAGTCCACTCAAGCTACAATGAGCAGTTCTTC
TRBV7-2	TRBJ2-3	.	.	CASSRAYSTDTQYF	TGTGCCAGCAGCCGAGCTTATAGCACAGATACGCAGTATTTT
TRBV30	TRBJ2-5	.	.	CAWTERRVKETQYF	TGTGCCTGGACGGAGCGGAGGGTGAAAGAGACCCAGTACTTC
TRBV7-2	TRBJ2-7	.	.	CASSLAGGISYEQYF	TGTGCCAGCAGCTTAGCGGGCGGGATCTCCTACGAGCAGTACTTC
TRBV6-6	TRBJ2-1	.	TRBD2	CASSLLAGYNEQFF	TGTGCCAGCAGTTTACTAGCGGGGTACAATGAGCAGTTCTTC
TRBV5-1	TRBJ2-5	few	.	CASSLYVSGEQETQYF	TGCGCCAGCAGCTTGTATGTTAGCGGAGAGCAAGAGACCCAGTACTTC
TRBV21-1	TRBJ1-5	few	.	CASSKVTRQGKQPQHF	TGTGCCAGCAGCAAAGTGACGCGACAGGGTAAACAGCCCCAGCATTTT
TRBV19	TRBJ2-3	.	TRBD2	CASRRIAGEPDTQYF	TGTGCCAGTAGGAGAATAGCGGGAGAGCCAGATACGCAGTATTTT
TRBV4-1	TRBJ1-4	.	.	CASSQDRWQGAGKLFF	TGCGCCAGCAGCCAAGATCGGTGGCAGGGTGCCGGGAAACTGTTTTTT
TRBV4-1	TRBJ2-1	.	.	CASSQPRQLNEQFF	TGCGCCAGCAGCCAACCGCGGCAGCTCAATGAGCAGTTCTTC
TRBV5-6	TRBJ2-3	.	.	CASTRAASSTDTQYF	TGTGCCAGCACGAGGGCAGCGTCTAGCACAGATACGCAGTATTTT
TRBV6-1	TRBJ2-3	.	TRBD1	CASSFGQGNTDTQYF	TGTGCCAGCAGTTTTGGACAGGGCAACACAGATACGCAGTATTTT
TRBV4-3	TRBJ2-5	.	.	CASSQDAGETQYF	TGCGCCAGCAGCCAAGACGCGGGGGAGACCCAGTACTTC
TRBV2	TRBJ2-7	few	.	CASSEWDYEQYF	TGTGCCAGCAGTGAGTGGGACTACGAGCAGTACTTC
TRBV5-4	TRBJ1-1	.	.	CASSLDSWTEAFF	TGTGCCAGCAGCTTGGACAGTTGGACTGAAGCTTTCTTT
TRBV30	TRBJ1-6	.	.	CAWTLGLRSSPLHF	TGTGCCTGGACTTTAGGACTCAGGAGTTCACCCCTCCACTTT
TRBV18	TRBJ2-5	.	TRBD1	CASSPLGQQETQYF	TGTGCCAGCTCACCACTGGGACAGCAAGAGACCCAGTACTTC
TRBV5-6	TRBJ2-1	few	TRBD2	CASSLSGDVNEQFF	TGTGCCAGCAGCTTGAGCGGGGACGTTAATGAGCAGTTCTTC
TRBV29-1	TRBJ2-7	once	TRBD1	CSVVPGGHRGYNYEQYF	TGCAGCGTTGTCCCTGGTGGGCACAGGGGGTACAACTACGAGCAGTACTTC
TRBV30	TRBJ2-5	.	.	CAWRFPEETQYF	TGTGCCTGGAGGTTTCCAGAAGAGACCCAGTACTTC
TRBV2	TRBJ1-1	many	.	CASSGRQNTEAFF	TGTGCCAGCAGTGGCCGACAGAACACTGAAGCTTTCTTT
TRBV9	TRBJ1-5	.	.	CASSVSGSNQPQHF	TGTGCCAGCAGCGTATCAGGGAGCAATCAGCCCCAGCATTTT
TRBV28	TRBJ2-7	.	.	CASSLTPPRRTPLNF	TGTGCCAGCAGTTTAACCCCCCCTCGGCGGACTCCTCTTAACTTC
TRBV28	TRBJ2-7	.	.	CASSFSGVSYEQYF	TGTGCCAGCAGTTTTTCGGGGGTCTCCTACGAGCAGTACTTC
TRBV7-2	TRBJ2-7	.	.	CASSFTRTENSYEQYF	TGTGCCAGCAGCTTCACCCGCACAGAAAACTCCTACGAGCAGTACTTC
TRBV5-4	TRBJ2-7	.	TRBD1	CASSLDRGHEQYF	TGTGCCAGCAGCTTGGACAGGGGCCACGAGCAGTACTTC
TRBV29-1	TRBJ1-2	once	.	CSVFTANYGYTF	TGCAGCGTGTTCACAGCTAACTATGGCTACACCTTC
TRBV28	TRBJ1-5	.	.	CASRPGGGNSDQPQHF	TGTGCCAGCAGGCCGGGAGGGGGGAATAGCGATCAGCCCCAGCATTTT
TRBV4-1	TRBJ2-7	once	.	CASSQGSKPDEQYF	TGCGCCAGCAGCCAAGGGTCGAAACCCGACGAGCAGTACTTC
TRBV7-2	TRBJ2-1	.	TRBD2	CASSWRPASGDNNEQFF	TGTGCCAGCAGCTGGAGACCAGCTAGCGGGGACAACAATGAGCAGTTCTTC
TRBV28	TRBJ2-7	.	TRBD1	CASSLGPHGTGNYEQYF	TGTGCCAGCAGCCTTGGTCCGCACGGGACAGGAAACTACGAGCAGTACTTC
TRBV28	TRBJ2-7	.	TRBD2	CASSRTSGTYEQYF	TGTGCCAGCAGTAGGACTAGCGGGACCTACGAGCAGTACTTC
TRBV2	TRBJ2-1	.	TRBD2	CASTREGTSGSNEQFF	TGTGCCAGCACCCGAGAGGGGACTAGCGGGAGCAATGAGCAGTTCTTC
TRBV5-6	TRBJ2-1	.	.	CASSLQGSDEQFF	TGTGCCAGCAGCTTACAGGGTTCTGATGAGCAGTTCTTC